This passage covers 2 T cell receptor beta chains from one sample sequenced in a study of blood T cells in healthy people across ages (dated by TCRdb to the mid-2010s). Libraries were built with 5' RACE. The instrument was an Illumina HiSeq 2500. The second PCR ran for about 6 to 12 cycles and used a J-beta primer mix along with a sample-barcoded 5' primer. TCRdb applied fastp at Q25 and MiXCR to the public reads, then kept only in-frame beta chains. Rows matching on CDR3 protein sequence are summarized as one entry with the most common DNA and genes. Across this sample there are 1.4 million to 1.5 million distinct CDR3 sequences, with approximately 40% seen only once. The ten largest clones take up roughly 7.9% of the sample. Sequencing was carried out using blood. The receptors stem from a woman aged 18-30 years in good health.

This clonotype was seen a handful of times. The chain uses TRBV7-2 and TRBJ2-1; a possible D gene is TRBD1 (5 bases). The ends were cut back, 6 bases at V and 5 bases at J, with 17 bases in the middle. CDR1 is SGHTA, CDR2 FQGNSA, per germline. This CDR3 spans 15 amino acids. The CDR3: CASSLGASWHNEQFF. In DNA form, the CDR3 reads TGTGCCAGCAGTCTTGGGGCTAGTTGGCACAATGAGCAGTTCTTC.

J is TRBJ2-5 and V is TRBV6-5; D possibly corresponds to TRBD2 (5 bases). This CDR3 has 14 amino acids. Germline V gene lookup returns CDR1 MNHEY and CDR2 SVGAGI. V was pared by 4 bases and J by 4 bases, with 13 bases between. CDR3 DNA: TGTGCCAGCAGTTCTGGCCCGGCGGGAGAGACCCAGTACTTC. Translated, it gives CASSSGPAGETQYF.